This TCR beta chain originates from a study of graft-versus-host responses after intestinal transplantation. Turning to the study itself: Recipients were given multivisceral, liver-intestinal, or isolated intestinal transplants.

The V gene's germline CDR1 is LGHNA and CDR2 YNFKEQ. V was pared by 0 bases and J by 0 bases, with 6 bases between. The CDR3 totals 15 residues. Data came from immunoSEQ multiplex PCR; TCRdb stores just in-frame clones and leaves some out. Of over 85,000 clones in the sample, roughly 89% were seen once. On this clone itself: No antigen is known for it.

Study findings and constraints: Allografts of patients with graft-donor T cell macrochimerism showed high graft-versus-host to host-versus-graft clone ratios. Recipient marrow harbored GvH clones, some of which surfaced first in ileum or blood. Among circulating GvH clones, peak levels were associated with early post-transplant declines in HvG clones.

This clonotype was obtained from a human donor who was the organ donor for an intestinal transplant. The chain couples TRBV4-2 to TRBJ2-4, with no clear D. The specimen comprised unstimulated CD4+ T cells sorted from spleen or lymph node cells, sampled before transplant. CDR3 DNA sequence: TGTGCCAGCAGCCAAGATACTTTAGCCAAAAACATTCAGTACTTC. Encoded protein: CASSQDTLAKNIQYF.